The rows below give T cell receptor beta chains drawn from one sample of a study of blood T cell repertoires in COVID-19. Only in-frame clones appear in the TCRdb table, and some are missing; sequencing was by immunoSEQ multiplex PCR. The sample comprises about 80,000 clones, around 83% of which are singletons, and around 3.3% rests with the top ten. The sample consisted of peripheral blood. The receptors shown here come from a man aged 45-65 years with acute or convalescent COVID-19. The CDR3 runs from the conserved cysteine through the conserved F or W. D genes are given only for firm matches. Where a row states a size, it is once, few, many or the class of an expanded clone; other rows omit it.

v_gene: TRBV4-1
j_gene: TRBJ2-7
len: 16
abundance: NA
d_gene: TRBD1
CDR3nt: TGCGCCAGCAGCCAAGACCTATTGACAGGGATGGACGAGCAGTACTTC
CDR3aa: CASSQDLLTGMDEQYF

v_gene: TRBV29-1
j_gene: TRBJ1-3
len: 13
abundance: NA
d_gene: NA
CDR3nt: TGCAGCGTTGTTGTGACAGAGGGAAACACCATATATTTT
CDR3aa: CSVVVTEGNTIYF

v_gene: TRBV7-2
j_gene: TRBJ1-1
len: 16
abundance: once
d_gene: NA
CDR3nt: TGTGCCAGCAGCTTAGTTGGTAACCGGAGGGACACTGAAGCTTTCTTT
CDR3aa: CASSLVGNRRDTEAFF

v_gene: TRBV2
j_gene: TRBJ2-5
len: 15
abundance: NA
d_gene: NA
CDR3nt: TGTGCCAGCAGTGCCTCGTTTAGTAGCGTCGGGACCCAGTACTTC
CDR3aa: CASSASFSSVGTQYF

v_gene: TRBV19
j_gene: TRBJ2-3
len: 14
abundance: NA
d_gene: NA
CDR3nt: TGTGCCAGTAGGGACACAAGATTCACAGATACGCAGTATTTT
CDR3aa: CASRDTRFTDTQYF

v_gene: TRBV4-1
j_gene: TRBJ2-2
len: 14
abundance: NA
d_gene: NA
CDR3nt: TGCGCCAGCAGCCAACCCTCGCGCACCGGGGAGCTGTTTTTT
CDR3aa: CASSQPSRTGELFF

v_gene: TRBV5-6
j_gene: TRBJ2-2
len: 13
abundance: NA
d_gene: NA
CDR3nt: TGTGCCAGCAGCTGGAGTACGCTCGGGGAGCTGTTTTTT
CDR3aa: CASSWSTLGELFF

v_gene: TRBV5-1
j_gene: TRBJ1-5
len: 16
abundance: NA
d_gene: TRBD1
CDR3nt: TGCGCCAGCAGCGCCGACCCGGGACAGGGGTATCAGCCCCAGCATTTT
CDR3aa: CASSADPGQGYQPQHF

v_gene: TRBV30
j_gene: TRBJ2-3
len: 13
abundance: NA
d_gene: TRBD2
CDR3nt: TGTGCTGGACGGGGAGGGGCGGCGGATACGCAGTATTTT
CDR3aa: CAGRGGAADTQYF

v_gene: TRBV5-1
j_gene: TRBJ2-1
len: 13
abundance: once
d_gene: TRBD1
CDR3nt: TGCGCCAGCAGCAAATTTACAGGGGGAACGCAGTTCTTC
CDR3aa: CASSKFTGGTQFF

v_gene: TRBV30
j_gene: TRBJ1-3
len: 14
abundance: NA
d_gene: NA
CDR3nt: TGTGCCTGGGAGGACAGACGCTCTGGAAACACCATATATTTT
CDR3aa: CAWEDRRSGNTIYF

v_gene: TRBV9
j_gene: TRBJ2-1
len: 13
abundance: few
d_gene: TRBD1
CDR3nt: TGTGCCAGCAGCGTAGCAGGGGGCTATGAGCAGTTCTTC
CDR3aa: CASSVAGGYEQFF

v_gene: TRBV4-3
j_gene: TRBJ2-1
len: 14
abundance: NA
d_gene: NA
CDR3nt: TGCGCCAGCAGCCAAGATCGATTCGGCAATGAGCAGTTCTTC
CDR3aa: CASSQDRFGNEQFF

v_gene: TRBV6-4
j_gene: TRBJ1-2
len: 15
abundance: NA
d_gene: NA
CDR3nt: TGTGCCAGCAGTGACTCGAAGAGGGGCGCGGGAGGCTACACCTTC
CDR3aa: CASSDSKRGAGGYTF

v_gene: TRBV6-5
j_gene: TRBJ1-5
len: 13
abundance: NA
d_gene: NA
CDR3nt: TGTGCCAGCATGAGGGAATCATATCAGCCCCAGCATTTT
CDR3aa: CASMRESYQPQHF

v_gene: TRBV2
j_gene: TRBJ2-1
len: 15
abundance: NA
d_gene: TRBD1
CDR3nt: TGTGCCAGCAGTGCAGGGGGCAGATCCTACAATGAGCAGTTCTTC
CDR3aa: CASSAGGRSYNEQFF

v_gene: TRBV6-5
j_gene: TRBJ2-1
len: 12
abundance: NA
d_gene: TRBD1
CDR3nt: TGTGCCAGCAGCAAAGACAGGGGTGAGCAGTTCTTC
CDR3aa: CASSKDRGEQFF

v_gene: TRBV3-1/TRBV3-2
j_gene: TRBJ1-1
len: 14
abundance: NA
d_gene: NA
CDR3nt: TGTGCCAGCAGCCACGCTGACCGCGGGACTGAAGCTTTCTTT
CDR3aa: CASSHADRGTEAFF

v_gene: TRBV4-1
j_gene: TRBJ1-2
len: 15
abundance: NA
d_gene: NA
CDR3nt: TGCGCCAGCAGCCAGACCGGGAGAGCTAACTATGGCTACACCTTC
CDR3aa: CASSQTGRANYGYTF

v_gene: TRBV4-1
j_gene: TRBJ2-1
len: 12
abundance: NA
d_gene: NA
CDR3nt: TGCGCCAGCAGCCAATCCATCAATGAGCAGTTCTTC
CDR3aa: CASSQSINEQFF

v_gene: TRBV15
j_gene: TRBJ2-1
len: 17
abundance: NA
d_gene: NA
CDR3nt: TGTGCCACCAGCAGATCCCAGGGGGGAGTAGGTTACAATGAGCAGTTCTTC
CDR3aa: CATSRSQGGVGYNEQFF

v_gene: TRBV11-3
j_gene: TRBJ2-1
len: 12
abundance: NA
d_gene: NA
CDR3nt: TGTGCCAGCAGCTTAGATGTCCTTGAGCAGTTCTTC
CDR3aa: CASSLDVLEQFF

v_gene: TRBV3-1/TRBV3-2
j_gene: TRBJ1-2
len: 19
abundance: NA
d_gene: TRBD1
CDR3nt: TGTGCCAGCAGCCAAGATCGGGGCTGGGACAGGGAAGAAGTCTATGGCTACACCTTC
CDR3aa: CASSQDRGWDREEVYGYTF

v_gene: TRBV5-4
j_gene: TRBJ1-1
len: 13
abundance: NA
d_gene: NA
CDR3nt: TGTGCCAGCAGTACAGTTCTGAACACTGAAGCTTTCTTT
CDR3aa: CASSTVLNTEAFF

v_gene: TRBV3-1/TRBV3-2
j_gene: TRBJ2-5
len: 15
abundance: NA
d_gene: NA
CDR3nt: TGTGCCAGCAGCCAAGATCAAGCGTACCAAGAGACCCAGTACTTC
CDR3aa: CASSQDQAYQETQYF

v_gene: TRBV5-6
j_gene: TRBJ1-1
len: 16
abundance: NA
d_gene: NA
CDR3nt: TGTGCCAGCAGCTTCTGGGGGGGCTTCCTATCCACTGAAGCTTTCTTT
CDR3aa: CASSFWGGFLSTEAFF

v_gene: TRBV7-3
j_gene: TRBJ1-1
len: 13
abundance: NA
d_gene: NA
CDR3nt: TGTGCCAGCAGCTTAGGCACGAACACTGAAGCTTTCTTT
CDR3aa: CASSLGTNTEAFF

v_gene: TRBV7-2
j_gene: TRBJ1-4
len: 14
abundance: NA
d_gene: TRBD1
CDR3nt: TGTGCCAGCAGCTTGGGACAGGGAAATGAAAAACTGTTTTTT
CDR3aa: CASSLGQGNEKLFF

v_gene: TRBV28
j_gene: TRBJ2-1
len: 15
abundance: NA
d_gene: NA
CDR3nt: TGTGCCAGCAGTTCACCGGGACTCAAAAACAATGAGCAGTTCTTC
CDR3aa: CASSSPGLKNNEQFF

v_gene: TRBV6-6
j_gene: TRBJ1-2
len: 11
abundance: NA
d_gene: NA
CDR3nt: TGTGCCAGCAGGACTGATGGCGGCTACACCTTC
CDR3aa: CASRTDGGYTF

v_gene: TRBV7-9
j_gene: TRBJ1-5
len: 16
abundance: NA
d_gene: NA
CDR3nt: TGTGCCAGCAGCTTAGCAGGGGCCGGAGGCAATCAGCCCCAGCATTTT
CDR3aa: CASSLAGAGGNQPQHF

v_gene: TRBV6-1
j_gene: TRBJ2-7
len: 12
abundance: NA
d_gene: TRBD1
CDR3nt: TGTGCCAGCAGTGAAGCGCAACGGGACAGAAACTTC
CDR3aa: CASSEAQRDRNF

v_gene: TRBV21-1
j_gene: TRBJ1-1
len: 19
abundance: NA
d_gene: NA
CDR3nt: TGTGCCAGCAGCTCACACCTCCCGGGGACAGGGGGCGTAATAACTGAAGCTTTCTTT
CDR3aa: CASSSHLPGTGGVITEAFF

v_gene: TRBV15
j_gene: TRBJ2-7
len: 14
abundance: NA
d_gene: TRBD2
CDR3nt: TGTGCCACCAGCCCCCGGGCTAGCGGGAACGAGCAGTACTTC
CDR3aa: CATSPRASGNEQYF

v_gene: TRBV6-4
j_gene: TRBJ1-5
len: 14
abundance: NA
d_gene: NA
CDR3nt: TGTGCCAGATTTCCCCAGGCGAGCAATCAGCCCCAGCATTTT
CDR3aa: CARFPQASNQPQHF

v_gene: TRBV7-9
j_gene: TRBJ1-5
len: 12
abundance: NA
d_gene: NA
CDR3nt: TGTGCCAGCAGCTCCATAGATCAGCCCCAGCATTTT
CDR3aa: CASSSIDQPQHF

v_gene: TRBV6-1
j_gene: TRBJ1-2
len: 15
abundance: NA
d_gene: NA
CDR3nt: TGTGCCAGCAGTGAGACACAGGGACGGGACTATGGCTACACCTTC
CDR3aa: CASSETQGRDYGYTF

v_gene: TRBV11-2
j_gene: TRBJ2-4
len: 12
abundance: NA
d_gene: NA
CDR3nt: TGTGCCAGCAGGGTCTTAGAAAACATTCAGTACTTC
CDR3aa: CASRVLENIQYF

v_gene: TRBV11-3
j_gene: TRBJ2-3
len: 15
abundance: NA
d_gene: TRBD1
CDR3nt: TGTGCCAGCAGCTCCCGGACAGGGGGCACAGATACGCAGTATTTT
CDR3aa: CASSSRTGGTDTQYF

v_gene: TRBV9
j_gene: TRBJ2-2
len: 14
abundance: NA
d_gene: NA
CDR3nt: TGTGCCAGCAGCGTAGGAGTAGACACCGGGGAGCTGTTTTTT
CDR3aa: CASSVGVDTGELFF

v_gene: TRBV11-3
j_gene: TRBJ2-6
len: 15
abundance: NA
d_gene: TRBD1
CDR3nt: TGTGCCAGCAGCTCGGGACAGGATGGGGCCAACGTCCTGACTTTC
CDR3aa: CASSSGQDGANVLTF

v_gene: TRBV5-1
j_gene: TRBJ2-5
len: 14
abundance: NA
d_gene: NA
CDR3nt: TGCGCCAGCAGCTTGGACAGGGGGGGTGAGACCCAGTACTTC
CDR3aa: CASSLDRGGETQYF

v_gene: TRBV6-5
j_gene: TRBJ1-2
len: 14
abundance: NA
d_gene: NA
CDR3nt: TGTGCCAGCAGAACGGACACATCTGACTATGGCTACACCTTC
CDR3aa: CASRTDTSDYGYTF

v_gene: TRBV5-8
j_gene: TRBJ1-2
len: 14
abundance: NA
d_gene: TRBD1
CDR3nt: TGTGCCAGCAGCGTCGACAGGGGGCCGTTTGGCTACACCTTC
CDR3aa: CASSVDRGPFGYTF

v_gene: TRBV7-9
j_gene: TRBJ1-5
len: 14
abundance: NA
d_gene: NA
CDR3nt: TGTGCCTCAGGGGAAGGATATAGCAATCAGCCCCAGCATTTT
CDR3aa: CASGEGYSNQPQHF

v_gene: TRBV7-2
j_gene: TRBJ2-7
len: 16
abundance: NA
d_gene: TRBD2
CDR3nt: TGTGCCAGCAGCTTAGCCCTAGCGGGGAGCTCCTACGAGCAGTACTTC
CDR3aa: CASSLALAGSSYEQYF

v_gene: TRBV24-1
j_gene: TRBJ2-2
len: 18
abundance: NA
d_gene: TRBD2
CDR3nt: TGTGCCACCAGCCCATGGAAAGCGGGAGGCCGGGACACCGGGGAGCTGTTTTTT
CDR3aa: CATSPWKAGGRDTGELFF

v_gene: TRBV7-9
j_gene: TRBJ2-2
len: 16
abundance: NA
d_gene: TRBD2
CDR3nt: TGTGCCAGCAGCCCGGGGACTAGCGGGAGCATCGGGGAGCTGTTTTTT
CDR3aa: CASSPGTSGSIGELFF

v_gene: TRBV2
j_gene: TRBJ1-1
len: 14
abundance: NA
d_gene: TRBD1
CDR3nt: TGTGCCAGCAAAGGGGGCCTTGGGAACACTGAAGCTTTCTTT
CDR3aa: CASKGGLGNTEAFF

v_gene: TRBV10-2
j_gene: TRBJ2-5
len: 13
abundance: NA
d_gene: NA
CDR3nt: TGCGCCAGCAGCCCCACGGGGGGCGCGACCCAGTACTTC
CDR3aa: CASSPTGGATQYF

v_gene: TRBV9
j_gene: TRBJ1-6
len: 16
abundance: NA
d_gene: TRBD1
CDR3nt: TGTGCCAGCAGCGTAAACGGACAGGGTTCTGGTTCACCCCTCCACTTT
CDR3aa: CASSVNGQGSGSPLHF

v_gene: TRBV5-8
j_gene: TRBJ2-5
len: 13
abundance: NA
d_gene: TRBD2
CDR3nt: TGTGCCAGCAGCTTGACCTGGGAGGGGACCCAGTACTTC
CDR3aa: CASSLTWEGTQYF

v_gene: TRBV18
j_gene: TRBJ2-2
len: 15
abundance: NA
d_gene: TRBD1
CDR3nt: TGTGCCAGCTACGGACAGGGTCGGGACACCGGGGAGCTGTTTTTT
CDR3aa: CASYGQGRDTGELFF

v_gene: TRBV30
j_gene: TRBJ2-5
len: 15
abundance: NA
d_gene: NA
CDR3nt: TGTGCCTGTCGGAGGTCAGACCGGGTCCAAGAGACCCAGTACTTC
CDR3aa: CACRRSDRVQETQYF

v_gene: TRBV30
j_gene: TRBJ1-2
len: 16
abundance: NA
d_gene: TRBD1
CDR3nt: TGTGCCTGGAGTGTAGGTGCGGGACAGGGGGACTATGGCTACACCTTC
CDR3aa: CAWSVGAGQGDYGYTF

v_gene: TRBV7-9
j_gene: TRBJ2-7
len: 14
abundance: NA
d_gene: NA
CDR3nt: TGTGCCAGCAGCTTAGCGGGAGAACCCTACGAGCAGTACTTC
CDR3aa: CASSLAGEPYEQYF

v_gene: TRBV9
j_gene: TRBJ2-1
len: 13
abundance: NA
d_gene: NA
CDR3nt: TGTGCCAGCAGCGCCCCGACACACAATGAGCAGTTCTTC
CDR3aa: CASSAPTHNEQFF

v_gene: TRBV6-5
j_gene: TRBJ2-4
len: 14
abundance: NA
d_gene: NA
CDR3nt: TGTGCCAGCAGTTACTCGAAAGGGCAGGGCTATGAGAACTTC
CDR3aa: CASSYSKGQGYENF

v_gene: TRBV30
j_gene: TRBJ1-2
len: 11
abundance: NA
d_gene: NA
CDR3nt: TGTGCCTGGAGTTTCGGGGGTGGCTACACCTTC
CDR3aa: CAWSFGGGYTF